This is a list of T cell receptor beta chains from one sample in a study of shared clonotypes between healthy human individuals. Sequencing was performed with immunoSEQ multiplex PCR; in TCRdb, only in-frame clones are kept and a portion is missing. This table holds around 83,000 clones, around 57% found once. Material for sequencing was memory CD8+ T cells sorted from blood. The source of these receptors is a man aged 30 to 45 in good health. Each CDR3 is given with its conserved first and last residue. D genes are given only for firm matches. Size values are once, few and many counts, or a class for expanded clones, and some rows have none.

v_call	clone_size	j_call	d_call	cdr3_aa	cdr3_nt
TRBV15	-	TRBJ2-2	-	CATSRAGEATGELFF	TGTGCCACCAGCAGAGCGGGAGAAGCCACCGGGGAGCTGTTTTTT
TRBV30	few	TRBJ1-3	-	CAWSDSGNTIYF	TGTGCCTGGAGTGACTCTGGAAACACCATATATTTT
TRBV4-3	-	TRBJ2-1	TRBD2	CASSQDSGAGGYNEQFF	TGCGCCAGCAGCCAAGATTCGGGAGCGGGAGGCTACAATGAGCAGTTCTTC
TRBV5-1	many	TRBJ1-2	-	CASSSEEGAYGYTF	TGCGCCAGCAGCTCAGAAGAAGGGGCCTATGGCTACACCTTC
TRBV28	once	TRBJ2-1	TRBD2	CASSYGLAGGPIHNEQFF	TGTGCCAGCAGTTACGGACTAGCGGGAGGGCCCATCCATAATGAGCAGTTCTTC
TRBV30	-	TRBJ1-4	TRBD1	CAADRGTNEKLFF	TGTGCCGCCGACAGGGGAACTAATGAAAAACTGTTTTTT
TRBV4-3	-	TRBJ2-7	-	CASSRLRTVLGEQYF	TGCGCCAGCAGCCGTTTAAGGACAGTACTAGGCGAGCAGTACTTC
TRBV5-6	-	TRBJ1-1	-	CASRTGAARTEAFF	TGTGCCAGCAGGACGGGGGCGGCTAGGACTGAAGCTTTCTTT
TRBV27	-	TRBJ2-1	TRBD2	CASSLLAGVGEQFF	TGTGCCAGCAGTTTGCTAGCGGGAGTGGGGGAGCAGTTCTTC
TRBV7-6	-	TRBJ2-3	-	CASSRSGGGTDTQYF	TGTGCCAGCAGCAGATCAGGTGGTGGCACAGATACGCAGTATTTT
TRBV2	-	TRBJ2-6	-	CASSVQGGGANVLTF	TGTGCCAGCAGTGTTCAGGGTGGTGGGGCCAACGTCCTGACTTTC
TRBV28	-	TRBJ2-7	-	CASSLREAYEQYF	TGTGCCAGCAGTTTGCGAGAGGCCTACGAGCAGTACTTC
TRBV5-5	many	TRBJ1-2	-	CASSLGYGYTF	TGTGCCAGCAGCTTGGGCTATGGCTACACCTTC
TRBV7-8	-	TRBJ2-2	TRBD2	CASSLGAGRVGELFF	TGTGCCAGCAGCTTAGGGGCAGGGAGGGTCGGGGAGCTGTTTTTT
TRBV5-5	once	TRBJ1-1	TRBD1	CASSLIGGFTEAFF	TGTGCCAGCAGCTTAATAGGGGGCTTCACTGAAGCTTTCTTT
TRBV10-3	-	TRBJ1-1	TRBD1	CAIRGTANTEAFF	TGTGCCATCAGGGGGACAGCGAACACTGAAGCTTTCTTT
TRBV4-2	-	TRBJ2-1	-	CASSQEWLAFSNEQFF	TGTGCCAGCAGCCAAGAATGGCTAGCTTTTAGCAATGAGCAGTTCTTC
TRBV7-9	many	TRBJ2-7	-	CASSFPDRDYSYEQYF	TGTGCCAGCAGCTTCCCGGACAGGGACTACTCCTACGAGCAGTACTTC
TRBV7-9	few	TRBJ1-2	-	CASSLLPGEGGYGYTF	TGTGCCAGCAGCTTACTTCCAGGGGAAGGAGGGTATGGCTACACCTTC